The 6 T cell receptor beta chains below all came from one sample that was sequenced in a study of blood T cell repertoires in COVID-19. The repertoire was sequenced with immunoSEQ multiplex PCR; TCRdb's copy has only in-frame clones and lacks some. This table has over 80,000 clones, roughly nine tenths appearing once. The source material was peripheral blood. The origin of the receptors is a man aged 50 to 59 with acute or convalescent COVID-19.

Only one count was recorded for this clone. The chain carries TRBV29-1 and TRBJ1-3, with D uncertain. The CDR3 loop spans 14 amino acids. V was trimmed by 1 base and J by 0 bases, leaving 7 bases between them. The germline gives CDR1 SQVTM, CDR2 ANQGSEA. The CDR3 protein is CSVEVAGSGNTIYF. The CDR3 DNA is TGCAGCGTTGAAGTGGCAGGCTCTGGAAACACCATATATTTT.

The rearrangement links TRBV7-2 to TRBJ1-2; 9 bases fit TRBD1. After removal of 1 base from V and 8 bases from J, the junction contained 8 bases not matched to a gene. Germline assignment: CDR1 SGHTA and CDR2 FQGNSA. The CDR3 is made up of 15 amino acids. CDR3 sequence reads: CASSLDTGTGSGYTF. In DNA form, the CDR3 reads TGTGCCAGCAGCTTAGACACCGGGACAGGGAGCGGCTACACCTTC.

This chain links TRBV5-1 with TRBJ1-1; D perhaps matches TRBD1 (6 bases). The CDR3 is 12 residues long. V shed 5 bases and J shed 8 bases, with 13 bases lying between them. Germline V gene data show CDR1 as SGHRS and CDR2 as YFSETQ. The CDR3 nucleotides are TGCGCCAGCAGATCTACAGGGTCCGAAGCTTTCTTT. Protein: CASRSTGSEAFF.

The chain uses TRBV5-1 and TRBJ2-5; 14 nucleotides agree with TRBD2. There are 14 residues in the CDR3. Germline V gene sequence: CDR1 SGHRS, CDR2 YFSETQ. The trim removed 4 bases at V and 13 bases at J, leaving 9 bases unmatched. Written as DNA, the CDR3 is TGCGCCAGCAGCCCGGGACTAGCGGGGGCCCCCCCGTACTTC. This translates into CASSPGLAGAPPYF.

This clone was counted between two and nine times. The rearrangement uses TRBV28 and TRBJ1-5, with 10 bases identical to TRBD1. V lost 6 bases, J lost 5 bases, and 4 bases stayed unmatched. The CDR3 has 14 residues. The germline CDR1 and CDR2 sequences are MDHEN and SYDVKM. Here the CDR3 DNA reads TGTGCCAGCAGGGGACAGGGGATTTATCAGCCCCAGCATTTT. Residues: CASRGQGIYQPQHF.

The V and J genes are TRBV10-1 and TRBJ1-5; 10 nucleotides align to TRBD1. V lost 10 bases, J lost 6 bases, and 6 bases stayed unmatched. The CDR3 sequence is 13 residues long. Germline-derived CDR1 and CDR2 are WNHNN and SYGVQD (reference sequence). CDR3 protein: CAKKTGGTQPQHF. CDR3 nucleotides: TGCGCCAAGAAGACAGGGGGCACTCAGCCCCAGCATTTT.